This T cell receptor (beta chain) was retrieved from a study of blood T cell repertoires in COVID-19. Study information: COVID-19 samples from acute and convalescent phases originated in the United States, Italy and Spain. The cDNA or gDNA used as material had been derived from T cells, B-cell-depleted T cells, or PBMCs.

How the authors handled the data: Nucleated cell number was recorded as an estimate derived from reference gene primer amplification. TCRdb keeps only in-frame clones here, not all; method: immunoSEQ multiplex PCR. V and J calls and clone size are those listed in that table; D and trimming were worked out from the DNA. The sample shows 35,000 to 50,000 clones, roughly 80% of them seen only once. The ends lost 5 bases at V and 0 bases at J; junction bases unmatched: 8. The CDR3 is 16 amino acids. Germline loops: CDR1 SGHAT, CDR2 FQNNGV. This sequence originates from a man aged 55-75 years in a cohort sampled during active COVID-19. Sequencing used peripheral blood. This sequence joins TRBV11-2 and TRBJ2-3; TRBD2 matches 7 bases. The CDR3 region is CASSPLGGTSTDTQYF. The CDR3 DNA follows: TGTGCCAGCAGCCCACTCGGGGGGACGAGCACAGATACGCAGTATTTT.